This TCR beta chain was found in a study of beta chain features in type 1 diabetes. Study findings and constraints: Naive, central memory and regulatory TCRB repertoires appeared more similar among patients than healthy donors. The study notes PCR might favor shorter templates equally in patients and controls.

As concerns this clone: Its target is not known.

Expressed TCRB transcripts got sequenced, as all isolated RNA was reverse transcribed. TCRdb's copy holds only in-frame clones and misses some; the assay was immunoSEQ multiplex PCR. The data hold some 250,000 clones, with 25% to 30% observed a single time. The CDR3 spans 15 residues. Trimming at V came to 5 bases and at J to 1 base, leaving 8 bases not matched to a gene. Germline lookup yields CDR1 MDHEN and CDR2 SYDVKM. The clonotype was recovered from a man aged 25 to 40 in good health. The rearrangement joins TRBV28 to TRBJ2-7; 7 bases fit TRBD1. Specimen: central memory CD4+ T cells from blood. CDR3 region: CASSLESQGSYEQYF. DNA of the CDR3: TGTGCCAGCAGTCTCGAATCACAGGGGTCCTACGAGCAGTACTTC. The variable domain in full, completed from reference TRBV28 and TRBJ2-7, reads DVKVTQSSRYLVKRTGEKVFLECVQDMDHENMFWYRQDPGLGLRLIYFSYDVKMKEKGDIPEGYSVSREKKERFSLILESASTNQTSMYLCASSLESQGSYEQYFGPGTRLTVT.